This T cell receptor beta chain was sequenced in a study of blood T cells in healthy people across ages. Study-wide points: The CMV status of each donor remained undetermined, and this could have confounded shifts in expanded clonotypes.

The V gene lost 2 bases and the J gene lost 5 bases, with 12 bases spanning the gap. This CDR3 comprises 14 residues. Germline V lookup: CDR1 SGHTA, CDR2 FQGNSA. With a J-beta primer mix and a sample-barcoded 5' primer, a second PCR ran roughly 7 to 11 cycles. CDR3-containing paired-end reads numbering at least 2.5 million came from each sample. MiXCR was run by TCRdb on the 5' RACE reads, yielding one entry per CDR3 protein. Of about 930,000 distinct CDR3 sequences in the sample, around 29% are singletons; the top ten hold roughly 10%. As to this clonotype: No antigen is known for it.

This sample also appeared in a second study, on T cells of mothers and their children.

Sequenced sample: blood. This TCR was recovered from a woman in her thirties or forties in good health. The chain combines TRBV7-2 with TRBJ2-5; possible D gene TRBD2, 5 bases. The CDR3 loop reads CASSLSGLGETQYF. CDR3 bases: TGTGCCAGCAGCTTATCGGGGTTGGGCGAGACCCAGTACTTC.